The source of this TCR beta chain is a study of neurological immune-mediated disorders. One entry per CDR3 protein, called by TCRdb with MiXCR from the 5' RACE reads. Seen here are approximately 48,000 distinct CDR3 sequences, roughly 13% observed once, and the top ten hold around 9%. The time point was: longitudinal time-point 3. The germline V gene has CDR1 MDHEN and CDR2 SYDVKM. The CDR3 extends over 13 amino acids. V lost 2 bases and J lost 5, with 10 bases in between. This clonotype showed up many times. The sequencing input was PBMCs. The chain joins TRBV28 to TRBJ2-7, with a tentative D call TRBD1 (5 bases). This TCR derives from a male donor with HTLV-1-associated myelopathy (HAM/TSP). CDR3 coding DNA: TGTGCCAGCAGTTTAGCTGGCAGGGACGAGCAGTACTTC. Its protein is CASSLAGRDEQYF.